This T cell receptor beta chain was captured by sequencing in a study of cytomegalovirus exposure and HLA in healthy donors. Study at large: The approximately 120 validation repertoires used the same platform as the roughly 670 first-cohort repertoires, a later analysis reported.

The study drew the donors from its approximately 120-subject validation cohort, separate from the approximately 690-subject first cohort. Study-wide results and caveats: First-cohort TCR clusters tended to co-occur in the roughly 120 validation repertoires, a later analysis found.

Data came from immunoSEQ multiplex PCR; TCRdb stores just in-frame clones and leaves some out. The table includes 150,000 to 200,000 clones, around nine tenths detected once. To note about this clone: As yet, its antigen is unknown.

The clonotype originates from a man aged 18 to 30 in good health and CMV-seronegative. The sequenced material came from PBMCs.

CDR3 loop: CASSVVPPGRDRIYGYTF. CDR3 nucleotides: TGTGCCAGCAGCGTAGTTCCCCCGGGCCGGGACAGGATCTATGGCTACACCTTC. V is TRBV9 and J is TRBJ1-2; 8 positions match TRBD1. The CDR3 is 18 amino acids. Germline trimming cut 0 bases from V and 4 bases from J; bases unmatched to any gene: 14. CDR1 is SGDLS and CDR2 is YYNGEE in the germline V gene.